Sequencing of this T cell receptor beta chain was carried out in a study of T cell changes during pregnancy in multiple sclerosis. Losses at the gene ends were 5 bases for V and 0 bases for J; bases not matched to a gene: 13. CDR3 size: 17 residues. Germline loops: CDR1 SEHNR, CDR2 FQNEAQ (reference sequence). Method: immunoSEQ multiplex PCR; TCRdb's copy keeps in-frame clones and lacks some. The sample lists about 100,000 clones, approximately 92% occurring once. The specimen was peripheral blood, collected in the second trimester of pregnancy. This sequence originates from a female donor with multiple sclerosis, enrolled in a pregnancy study. This chain joins TRBV7-9 and TRBJ2-7; 7 nucleotides agree with TRBD1. CDR3 amino acids: CASSIRDSPRSSYEQYF. DNA for the CDR3: TGTGCCAGCAGCATCCGGGACAGCCCCCGGAGCTCCTACGAGCAGTACTTC.